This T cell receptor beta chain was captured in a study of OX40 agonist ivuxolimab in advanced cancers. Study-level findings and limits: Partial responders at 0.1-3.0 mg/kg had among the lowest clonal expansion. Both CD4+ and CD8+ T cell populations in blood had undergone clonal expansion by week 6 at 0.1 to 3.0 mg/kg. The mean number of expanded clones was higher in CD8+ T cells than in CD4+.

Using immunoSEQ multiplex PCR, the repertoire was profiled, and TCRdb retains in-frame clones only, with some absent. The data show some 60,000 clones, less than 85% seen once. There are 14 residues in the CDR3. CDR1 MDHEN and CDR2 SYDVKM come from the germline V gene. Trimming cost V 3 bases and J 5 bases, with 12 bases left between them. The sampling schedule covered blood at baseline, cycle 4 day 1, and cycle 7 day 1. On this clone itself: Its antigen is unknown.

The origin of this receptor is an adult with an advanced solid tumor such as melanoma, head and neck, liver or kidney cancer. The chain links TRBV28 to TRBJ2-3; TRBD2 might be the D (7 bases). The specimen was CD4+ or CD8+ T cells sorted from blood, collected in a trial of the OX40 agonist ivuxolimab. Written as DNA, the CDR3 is TGTGCCAGCAGTTTGGGGGGGCGCGGAGATACGCAGTATTTT. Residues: CASSLGGRGDTQYF.